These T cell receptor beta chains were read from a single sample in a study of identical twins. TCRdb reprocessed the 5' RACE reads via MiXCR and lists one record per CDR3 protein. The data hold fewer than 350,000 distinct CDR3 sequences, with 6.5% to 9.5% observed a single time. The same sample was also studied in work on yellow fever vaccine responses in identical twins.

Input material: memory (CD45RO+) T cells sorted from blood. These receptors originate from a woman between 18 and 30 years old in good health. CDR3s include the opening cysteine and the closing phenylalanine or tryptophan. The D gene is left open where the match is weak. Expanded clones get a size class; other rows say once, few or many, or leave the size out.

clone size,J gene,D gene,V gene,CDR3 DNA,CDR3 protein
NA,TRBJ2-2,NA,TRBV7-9,TGTGCCAGCAGCTTGACCACCGGGGAGCTGTTTTTT,CASSLTTGELFF
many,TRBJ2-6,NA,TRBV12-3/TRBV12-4,TGTGCCAGCAGCGAACAGACTGGGGCCAACGTCCTGACTTTC,CASSEQTGANVLTF
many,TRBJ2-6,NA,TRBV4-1,TGCGCCAGCAGCCATCTCTCTGGGGCCAACGTCCTGACTTTC,CASSHLSGANVLTF
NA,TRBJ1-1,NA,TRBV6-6,TGTGCCAGCAAAGGTCCCACTGAAGCTTTCTTT,CASKGPTEAFF
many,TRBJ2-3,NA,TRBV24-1,TGTGCCACCAGTGACGCTGGAGGGGGGACTCCCCTGGGGGATACGCAGTATTTT,CATSDAGGGTPLGDTQYF
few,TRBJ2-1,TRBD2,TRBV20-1,TGCAGTGCTGGAGTAGCGGGAGCGCCCTCCTACAATGAGCAGTTCTTC,CSAGVAGAPSYNEQFF
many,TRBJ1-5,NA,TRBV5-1,TGCGCCAGCAGCTATGATAGCAATCAGCCCCAGCATTTT,CASSYDSNQPQHF
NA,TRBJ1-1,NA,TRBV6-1,TGTGCCAGCAGTCATGTGCCAGGGTCGGGGAACACTGAAGCTTTCTTT,CASSHVPGSGNTEAFF
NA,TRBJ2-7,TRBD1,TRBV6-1,TGTGCCAGCAGTGAAGACAGGGGGTCGGGGCAGTACTTC,CASSEDRGSGQYF
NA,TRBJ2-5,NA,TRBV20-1,TGCAGTGCTAGGCTCCCCGGGGGCCAGGAGACCCAGTACTTC,CSARLPGGQETQYF
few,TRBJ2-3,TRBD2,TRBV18,TGTGCCAGCTCACCACTAGCGGGAATCGCAGATACGCAGTATTTT,CASSPLAGIADTQYF
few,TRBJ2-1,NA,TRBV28,TGTGCACATCAGGGGGGACTATACAATGAGCAGTTCTTC,CAHQGGLYNEQFF
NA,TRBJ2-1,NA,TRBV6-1,TGTGCCAGCAGTGCGCGGGTCAATGAGCAGTTCTTC,CASSARVNEQFF
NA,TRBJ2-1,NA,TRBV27,TGTGCCAGCAGTTTTTTGCAATCGAGCTCCTACAATGAGCAGTTCTTC,CASSFLQSSSYNEQFF
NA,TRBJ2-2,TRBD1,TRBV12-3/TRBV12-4,TGTGCCAGCGGCTCTTCGGGCAGGGGGCTTCACACCGGGGAGCTGTTTTTT,CASGSSGRGLHTGELFF
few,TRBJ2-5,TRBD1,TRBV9,TGTGCCAGCAGCGGACTTCCGGGACAGCTCCAAGAGACCCAGTACTTC,CASSGLPGQLQETQYF
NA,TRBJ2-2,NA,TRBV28,TGTGCCAGCAGCCCCTACTCAGGGCCCGGGGAGCTGTTTTTT,CASSPYSGPGELFF
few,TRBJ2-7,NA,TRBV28,TGTGCCAGCAGTCCCCGACTCCAGGGCGGTACCTACGAGCAGTACTTC,CASSPRLQGGTYEQYF
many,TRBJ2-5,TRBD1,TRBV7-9,TGTGCCAGCAGCACCAGACAGGGTACCCCCCACTTC,CASSTRQGTPHF
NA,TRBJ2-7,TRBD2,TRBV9,TGTGCCAGCAGCCCCCCGGGAGCGGGAGTTTACGAGCAGTACTTC,CASSPPGAGVYEQYF
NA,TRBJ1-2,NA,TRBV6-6,TGTGCCAGCAGTTGGAGGCAGTCAAGGGAATATGGCTACACCTTC,CASSWRQSREYGYTF
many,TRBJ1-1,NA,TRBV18,TGTGCCAGCTCACCACTAATAATCGAGATAGACACTGAAGCTTTCTTT,CASSPLIIEIDTEAFF
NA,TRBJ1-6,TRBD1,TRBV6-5,TGTGCCAGCAGCTTAGACAGGGGAGGTTCACCCCTCCACTTT,CASSLDRGGSPLHF
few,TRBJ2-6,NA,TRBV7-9,TGTGCCAGCAGCCCACCCCTAGGGGACTCTGGGGCCAACGTCCTGACTTTC,CASSPPLGDSGANVLTF
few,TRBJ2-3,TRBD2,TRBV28,TGTGCCAGCAGTTTTTCCCACGTGGTCCTACGGGAGGCGACAGATACGCAGTATTTT,CASSFSHVVLREATDTQYF